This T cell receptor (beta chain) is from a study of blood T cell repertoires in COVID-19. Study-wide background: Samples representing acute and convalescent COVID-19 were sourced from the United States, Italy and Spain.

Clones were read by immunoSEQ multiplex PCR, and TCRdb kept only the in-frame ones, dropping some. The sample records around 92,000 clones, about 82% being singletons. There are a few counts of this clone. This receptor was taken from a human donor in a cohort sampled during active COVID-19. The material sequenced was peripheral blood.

CDR3: CASSTSGSDQEQFF. CDR3 nucleotide sequence: TGCGCCAGCAGCACTAGCGGGTCCGACCAAGAGCAGTTCTTC. The chain recombines TRBV5-1 with TRBJ2-1, with TRBD2 identical over 9 bases. Germline V lookup: CDR1 SGHRS, CDR2 YFSETQ. The junction had 9 bases not matched to a gene; V was cut back by 4 bases and J by 10 bases. The CDR3 is made up of 14 amino acids.